Listed here are 7 T cell receptor beta chains from one sample, sequenced in a study of spatial heterogeneity in lung cancer. Regarding the study as a whole: It was found that expanded intratumoral alpha and beta TCR counts tracked tumor mutation counts.

Their antigens remain unidentified. As for time point: sample taken at primary tumor resection. Each CDR3 protein gets one entry after TCRdb re-called the 5' RACE reads with MiXCR. The sample has about 8,100 distinct CDR3 sequences, about 12% seen once. The sequences come from lung tumor tissue, collected at surgery. Receptors were obtained from a male donor with early-stage non-small cell lung cancer.

The chain has TRBV28 and TRBJ1-1, with D uncertain. The CDR3 has 13 amino acids. Germline assignment: CDR1 MDHEN and CDR2 SYDVKM. V was trimmed by 3 bases and J by 4 bases, leaving 9 bases between them. As DNA, the CDR3 is TGTGCCAGCAGTTTTGACGGGCTCACTGAAGCTTTCTTT. It translates to CASSFDGLTEAFF.

The rearrangement uses TRBV20-1 and TRBJ2-1; D unclear. CDR1 is DFQATT and CDR2 is SNEGSKA in the germline V gene (reference sequence). Trimming removed 3 bases from V and 0 bases from J, with 18 bases in between. This CDR3 is built from 17 residues. The CDR3 nucleotides read TGCAGTGCTAGGGCCTCCCGGCAGAGAGGCTCCTACAATGAGCAGTTCTTC. Amino acids: CSARASRQRGSYNEQFF.

This clonotype was recorded a few times. The chain recombines TRBV5-6 with TRBJ2-3, with a weak D call TRBD1 (5 bases). The CDR3 totals 11 residues. V lost 7 bases to trimming and J lost 6 bases, with 9 bases between them. The germline CDR1 and CDR2 sequences are SGHDT and YYEEEE. CDR3 DNA sequence: TGTGCCAGCGAGGCAGGGGATACGCAGTATTTT. Translation: CASEAGDTQYF. Full variable domain (outside the CDR3, taken from reference TRBV5-6 and TRBJ2-3): DAGVTQSPTHLIKTRGQQVTLRCSPKSGHDTVSWYQQALGQGPQFIFQYYEEEERQRGNFPDRFSGHQFPNYSSELNVNALLLGDSALYLCASEAGDTQYFGPGTRLTVL.

Within the sample, this clonotype is medium-sized. The V gene is TRBV27, the J gene TRBJ2-7, with D perhaps TRBD1 (5 bases). The CDR3 totals 15 residues. CDR1 and CDR2 (germline): MNHEY, SMNVEV (reference sequence). Trimming took off 4 bases at V and 3 bases at J, with 16 bases between the two ends. The CDR3, as DNA: TGTGCCAGCAGTTCTCCCCTAGGGGCCCACTACGAGCAGTACTTC. Translating it yields CASSSPLGAHYEQYF.

In its sample, this clonotype is large (0.1 to 1%). The V call is TRBV5-1, the J call TRBJ2-5; D remains unclear. V was cut by 1 base and J by 2 bases, with 0 bases left in between. The CDR3 is 11 residues long. Germline V gives CDR1 SGHRS, CDR2 YFSETQ. For the CDR3, the DNA is TGCGCCAGCAGCTTGCAAGAGACCCAGTACTTC. Translating it yields CASSLQETQYF.

This clonotype is labeled as medium-sized (0.01 to 0.1%). The chain links TRBV7-3 to TRBJ2-1, with a tentative D call TRBD1 (5 bases). Germline V CDR1 and CDR2: SGHTA, FQGTGA. CDR3 length: 13 residues. Between the trimmed V and J ends, which lost 0 bases and 9 bases, there was a span of 9 bases. In DNA form, the CDR3 reads TGTGCCAGCAGCTTAACAGGGGATAGTGAGCAGTTCTTC. It is translated as CASSLTGDSEQFF.

This clonotype was detected many times. The chain has TRBV27 and TRBJ2-1, with 8 bases that match TRBD2. The ends lost 7 bases at V and 2 bases at J; junction bases unmatched: 7. Germline CDR1 and CDR2: MNHEY and SMNVEV (reference sequence). The CDR3 consists of 15 residues. CDR3 sequence (DNA): TGTGCCAGCAAGAGTAGCGGGGTTCCCTACAATGAGCAGTTCTTC. Its translation: CASKSSGVPYNEQFF.